This T cell receptor (beta chain) is from a study of shared clonotypes between healthy human individuals. General study results and limits: Generally, estimated richness proved larger in naive subsets than it did in memory subsets.

Partitioning of CD4+ cells yielded a CD45RA+ naive subset and a CD45RA-negative memory subset. Comment on this clone: What it binds is not known.

The ends were cut back, 0 bases at V and 8 bases at J, with 16 bases in the middle. The germline CDR1 and CDR2 sequences are GTSNPN and SVGIG (reference sequence). This CDR3 is built from 14 residues. Sequenced by immunoSEQ multiplex PCR; TCRdb stores in-frame clones only, minus some. This sample has millions of clones, with roughly 95% found just once. The chain is built from TRBV30 and TRBJ1-2, with D perhaps matching TRBD1 (5 bases). The sequenced sample consisted of naive CD4+ T cells sorted from blood. Sample subset: CD45RA+ positively selected. This clonotype was sampled from a man between 18 and 35 years old in good health. Here the CDR3 DNA reads TGTGCCTGGAGTGTGTCGGACACCTCGGAGGGCTACACCTTC. The encoded protein is CAWSVSDTSEGYTF.